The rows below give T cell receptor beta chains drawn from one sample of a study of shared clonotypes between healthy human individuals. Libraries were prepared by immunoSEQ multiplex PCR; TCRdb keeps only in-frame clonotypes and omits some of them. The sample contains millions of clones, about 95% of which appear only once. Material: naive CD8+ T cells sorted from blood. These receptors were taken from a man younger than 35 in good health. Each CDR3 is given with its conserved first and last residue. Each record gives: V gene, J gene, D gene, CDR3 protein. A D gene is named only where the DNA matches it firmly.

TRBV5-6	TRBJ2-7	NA	CASSWGVGTAYEQYF
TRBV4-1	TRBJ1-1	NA	CASSQERALATEAFF
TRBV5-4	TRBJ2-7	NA	CASSLGFGGGVYEQYF
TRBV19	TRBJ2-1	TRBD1	CASSIGTGSHEQFF
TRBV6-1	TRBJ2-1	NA	CASSEGASYNEQFF
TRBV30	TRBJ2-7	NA	CAWSDADSYEQYF
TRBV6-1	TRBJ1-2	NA	CASHVGDLYGYTF
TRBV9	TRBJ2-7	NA	CASSKGSHSYEQYF
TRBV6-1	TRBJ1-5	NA	CASSEAWGAGKQPQHF
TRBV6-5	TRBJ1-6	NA	CASSLDRNSPLHF
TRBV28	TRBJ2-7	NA	CASSLVYEQYF
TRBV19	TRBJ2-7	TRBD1	CASSIDLATGLYEQYF
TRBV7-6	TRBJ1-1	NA	CASSLEGFGGNTEAFF
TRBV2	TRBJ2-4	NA	CASSDPPFGLAKNIQYF
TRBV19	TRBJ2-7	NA	CASRSEHNSYEQYF
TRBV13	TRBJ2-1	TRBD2	CASSNRLRSGSLDEQFF
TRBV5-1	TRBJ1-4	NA	CASSEGTVTNEKLFF
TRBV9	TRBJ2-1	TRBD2	CASSVSLADNEQFF
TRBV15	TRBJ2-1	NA	CATSKDNEQFF
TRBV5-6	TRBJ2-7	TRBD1	CASSPDRGRYEQYF
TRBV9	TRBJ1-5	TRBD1	CASSGPQTTGQSNQPQHF
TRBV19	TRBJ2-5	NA	CASSSRWTEQYGTPQETQYF
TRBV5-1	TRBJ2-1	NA	CASSPLGYGSVNEQFF
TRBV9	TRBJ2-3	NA	CASSESLRDSTDTQYF
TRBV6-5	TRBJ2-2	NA	CASTLNAMGGELFF
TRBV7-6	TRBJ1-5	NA	CASSLRSPHQPQHF
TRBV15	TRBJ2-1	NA	CATSSRDGGYNEQFF
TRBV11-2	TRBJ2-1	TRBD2	CASSLDFELAGGYNEQFF
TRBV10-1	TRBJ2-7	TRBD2	CASSSGLAGPSSYEQYF
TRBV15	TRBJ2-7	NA	CATSRERSSSYEQYF
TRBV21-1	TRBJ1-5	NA	CASSKTGRNPPGNQPQHF
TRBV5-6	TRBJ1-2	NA	CASSLGSDYGYTF
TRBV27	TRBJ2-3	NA	CASSLIPRADTQYF
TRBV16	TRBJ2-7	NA	CASSPQGYEQYF
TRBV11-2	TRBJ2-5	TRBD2	CASSLVAGGRETQYF
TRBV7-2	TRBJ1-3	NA	CASSPPPGRVSGNTIYF
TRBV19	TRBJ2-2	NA	CASRDPGGELFF
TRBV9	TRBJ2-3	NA	CASSSHSGSSTDTQYF
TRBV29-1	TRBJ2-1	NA	CSTWDGDNEQFF
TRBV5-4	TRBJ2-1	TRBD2	CASSSGTSDYNEQFF
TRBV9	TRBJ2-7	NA	CASSVGQGNEQYF
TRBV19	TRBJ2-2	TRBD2	CASSLMGLAGGSGELFF
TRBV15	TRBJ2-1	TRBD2	CATSRDGLNRLSSGRIGNEQFF
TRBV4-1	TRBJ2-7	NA	CASSQDQLSAYEQYF
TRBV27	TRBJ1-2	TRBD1	CASRPRQGASYGYTF
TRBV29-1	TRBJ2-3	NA	CSVDRGTTQYF
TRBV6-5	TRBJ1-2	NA	CASSYAPGGYGYTF
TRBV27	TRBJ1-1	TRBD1	CASSPRQGGFNTEAFF
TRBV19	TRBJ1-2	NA	CASSTEWGNDYTF
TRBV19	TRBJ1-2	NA	CASSIPQDFRLDGYTF
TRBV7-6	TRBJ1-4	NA	CASSQRVGGLGDEKLFF
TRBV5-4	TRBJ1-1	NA	CASSFAGTEAFF
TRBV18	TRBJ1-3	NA	CASSPDGFPTIYF